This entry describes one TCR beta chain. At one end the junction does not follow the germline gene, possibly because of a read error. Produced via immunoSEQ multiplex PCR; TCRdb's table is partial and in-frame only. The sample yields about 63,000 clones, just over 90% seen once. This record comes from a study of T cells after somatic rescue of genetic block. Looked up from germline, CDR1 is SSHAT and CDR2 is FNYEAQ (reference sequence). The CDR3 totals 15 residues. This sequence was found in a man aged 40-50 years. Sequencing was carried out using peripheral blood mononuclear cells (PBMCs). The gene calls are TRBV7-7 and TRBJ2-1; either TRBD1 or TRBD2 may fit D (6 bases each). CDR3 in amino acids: CASSLGGHSYNEQFF. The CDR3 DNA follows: TGTGCTAGCAGCTTGGGGGGACACTCCTACAATGAGCAGTTCTTC.